This T cell receptor (beta chain) was sequenced for a study of shared clonotypes between healthy human individuals. Study-wide points: Larger estimated richness was generally seen in naive subsets than in memory subsets.

A remark on this clone: What it binds is unknown.

The protocol was immunoSEQ multiplex PCR, while the TCRdb copy is restricted to in-frame clones and leaves out a portion. The table lists about 2 million clones, about 94% of them singletons. As defined, naive CD8 cells were CD45RO-negative and positively selected for CCR7, with terminally differentiated effector memory CD45RA+ cells excluded. Trimming pared 5 bases from V and 5 bases from J, leaving 13 bases between. This CDR3 has 12 amino acids. Per germline, CDR1 GTSNPN and CDR2 SVGIG (reference sequence). This TCR was sampled from a man between 18 and 35 years old in good health. This sequence joins TRBV30 and TRBJ2-7; D is unresolved. Sequenced: naive CD8+ T cells sorted from blood. This chain's CDR3 is CAWGPISDEQYF. The CDR3 DNA follows: TGTGCCTGGGGTCCAATTTCCGACGAGCAGTACTTC.